The 18 T cell receptor beta chains below were found in one sample sequenced in a study of shared T cell receptors in the human thymus. TCRdb keeps only in-frame clones here, not all; method: immunoSEQ multiplex PCR. The sample has 700,000 or so clones; 80% to 90% are singletons. The sample was also linked to a second study, of human thymus T cells.

Sequencing was performed on thymocytes. Receptor source: a girl under three years old with a congenital heart defect.

Details on this clone: Other DNA sequences in the same sample also yield this CDR3. This chain uses TRBV5-1 with TRBJ2-3; perhaps TRBD1 as D (5 bases). The CDR3 sequence is 15 residues long. The V gene lost 0 bases and the J gene lost 1 base, with 9 bases spanning the gap. The germline V gene has CDR1 SGHRS and CDR2 YFSETQ. The CDR3 sequence is CASSLGGVGTDTQYF. The CDR3 DNA is TGCGCCAGCAGCTTGGGGGGCGTAGGCACAGATACGCAGTATTTT.

Note on this clone: Being one base from a much bigger clone, this may be a read error. V gene TRBV7-6 combines with J gene TRBJ2-5, with D perhaps TRBD1 (5 bases). The CDR3 loop spans 12 amino acids. CDR1 and CDR2 (germline): SGHVS, FNYEAQ. Trimming pared 3 bases from V and 3 bases from J, leaving 5 bases between. CDR3 bases: TGTGCCAGCAGCTTCAGGGAAGAGACCCAGTACTTC. Its protein product is CASSFREETQYF.

The J gene is TRBJ2-3, the V gene TRBV27, with 16 bases that match TRBD2. Germline lookup yields CDR1 MNHEY and CDR2 SMNVEV (reference sequence). Trimming removed 2 bases from V and 3 bases from J; junction bases left unmatched: 14. This CDR3 is built from 21 residues. CDR3 nucleotides: TGTGCCAGCAGTTTACTCCAACCGGGACTAGCGGGGGGGCCCTTGACAGATACGCAGTATTTT. It codes for CASSLLQPGLAGGPLTDTQYF.

The CDR3 loop is CASSARQTVYGYTF. CDR3 coding DNA: TGTGCCAGCAGCGCTCGACAGACCGTCTATGGCTACACCTTC. The V and J genes are TRBV9 and TRBJ1-2; a possible D gene is TRBD1 (5 bases). Per the germline V gene, CDR1 is SGDLS and CDR2 is YYNGEE. Trimming removed 3 bases at V and 4 bases at J, with 13 bases between. This CDR3 is built from 14 residues.

This clone occurred once. CDR3 nucleotides: TGTGCCACGATCAGGGCCCTAGGAGGCTACACCTTC. Amino acid sequence: CATIRALGGYTF. The chain couples TRBV6-5 to TRBJ1-2; D is possibly TRBD1 (5 bases). This CDR3 is built from 12 residues. V lost 10 bases to trimming and J lost 8 bases, with 17 bases between them. Germline CDR1 MNHEY, CDR2 SVGAGI.

The V gene is TRBV5-8, the J gene TRBJ2-7; TRBD1 agrees at 9 bases. There are 17 residues in the CDR3. The J segment lost 1 base and the V segment lost 4 bases, leaving 12 bases of the junction unmatched. Looked up from germline, CDR1 is SGHTS and CDR2 is YDEGEE. CDR3 sequence: CASSPDRGVGRSYEQYF. In DNA form, the CDR3 reads TGTGCCAGCAGCCCGGACAGGGGAGTAGGACGTTCCTACGAGCAGTACTTC.

The genes are TRBV19 and TRBJ1-4; a weak D match, TRBD1 (5 bases). This CDR3 comprises 18 residues. Trimming shortened V by 3 bases and J by 2 bases, and 19 bases separated the two germline ends. CDR1 and CDR2 from the germline V gene are LNHDA and SQIVND (reference sequence). The CDR3 reads CASSIVSPGTWTNEKLFF. The CDR3 DNA is TGTGCCAGTAGTATTGTCAGTCCCGGGACTTGGACTAATGAAAAACTGTTTTTT.

The rearrangement uses TRBV6-5 and TRBJ1-1; a weak D match, TRBD1 (6 bases). This CDR3 has 15 amino acids. Trimming took 6 bases from V and 0 from J, leaving 14 bases between them. Germline-derived CDR1 and CDR2 are MNHEY and SVGAGI. The CDR3 coding sequence is TGTGCCAGCAGCCGAGGGGGACGGATGAACACTGAAGCTTTCTTT. Amino acids: CASSRGGRMNTEAFF.

This chain links TRBV4-3 with TRBJ1-4, with TRBD1 matching over 7 bases. The V gene's germline CDR1 is LGHNA and CDR2 YSLEER. The CDR3 length is 17 residues. With 0 bases clipped from V and 6 bases from J, the junction kept 10 bases outside the gene matches. CDR3 sequence: CASSQDGTGTADEKLFF. DNA for the CDR3: TGCGCCAGCAGCCAAGATGGTACCGGGACAGCGGATGAAAAACTGTTTTTT.

This clone was recorded only once. V and J are TRBV10-1 and TRBJ2-4, with 9 bases that match TRBD1. The length of the CDR3 is 19 residues. After removal of 4 bases from V and 0 bases from J, the junction contained 13 bases not matched to a gene. Germline V gene data show CDR1 as WNHNN and CDR2 as SYGVQD (reference sequence). CDR3: CASSGPGQGQPLAKNIQYF. The CDR3 nucleotides read TGCGCCAGCAGTGGCCCGGGACAGGGCCAACCCTTAGCCAAAAACATTCAGTACTTC.

The gene calls are TRBV2 and TRBJ1-2; D is unclear. Germline V gene lookup returns CDR1 SNHLY and CDR2 FYNNEI. V was shortened by 3 bases and J by 4 bases, with 12 bases between the two germline ends. This CDR3 is built from 14 residues. CDR3 residues: CASSDVQDGYGYTF. The CDR3 coding sequence is TGTGCCAGCAGTGATGTGCAGGATGGCTATGGCTACACCTTC.

The rearrangement uses TRBV25-1 and TRBJ2-7; the match to TRBD1 covers 9 bases. Trimming removed 7 bases from V and 7 bases from J; junction bases left unmatched: 8. The CDR3 spans 13 residues. Germline V CDR1 and CDR2: MGHDK, SYGVNS. The DNA for the CDR3 is TGTGCCAGCATCAAACAGGGGGCGCATGAGCAGTACTTC. The encoded protein is CASIKQGAHEQYF.

The gene calls are TRBV6-1 and TRBJ2-1; a weak D match, TRBD1 (5 bases). V was pared by 2 bases and J by 0 bases, with 17 bases between. This CDR3 has 18 amino acids. Germline loops: CDR1 MNHNS, CDR2 SASEGT. The CDR3 loop is CASSESSGPGGSYNEQFF. The CDR3 coding sequence is TGTGCCAGCAGTGAATCTTCAGGGCCCGGCGGCTCCTACAATGAGCAGTTCTTC.

This sequence joins TRBV7-2 and TRBJ1-5, with 8 bases lining up with TRBD1. The CDR3 sequence is 14 residues long. CDR1 SGHTA and CDR2 FQGNSA come from the germline V gene. V lost 0 bases to trimming and J lost 5 bases; unmatched junction nucleotides: 0. Written as DNA, the CDR3 is TGTGCCAGCAGCTTAGCGACAGGGGATCAGCCCCAGCATTTT. Translated: CASSLATGDQPQHF.

A single count supports this clone. The chain is built from TRBV11-2 and TRBJ2-7; the match to TRBD1 covers 8 bases. The length of the CDR3 is 20 residues. Trimming removed 0 bases from V and 2 bases from J; junction bases left unmatched: 18. The germline V gene has CDR1 SGHAT and CDR2 FQNNGV. CDR3 in amino acids: CASSLDRGTGSLSLAYEQYF. In DNA form, the CDR3 reads TGTGCCAGCAGCTTAGATCGAGGGACAGGCTCCCTCTCTTTGGCCTACGAGCAGTACTTC. Drawing the rest from reference TRBV11-2 and TRBJ2-7, the complete variable domain is EAGVAQSPRYKIIEKRQSVAFWCNPISGHATLYWYQQILGQGPKLLIQFQNNGVVDDSQLPKDRFSAERLKGVDSTLKIQPAKLEDSAVYLCASSLDRGTGSLSLAYEQYFGPGTRLTVT.

The chain carries TRBV6-1 and TRBJ1-4; 7 positions match TRBD1. With 8 bases clipped from V and 2 bases from J, the junction kept 2 bases outside the gene matches. The CDR3 runs 13 residues. Germline assignment: CDR1 MNHNS and CDR2 SASEGT. Here the CDR3 DNA reads TGTGCCAGCGCGGGACAGACTAATGAAAAACTGTTTTTT. Translating gives CASAGQTNEKLFF.

A single count supports this clone. The rearrangement joins TRBV4-3 to TRBJ1-1; TRBD1 matches at 8 bases. J gave up 6 bases and V 1 base, and 7 bases lay outside the gene matches. The CDR3 consists of 15 residues. Germline loops: CDR1 LGHNA, CDR2 YSLEER. The CDR3 is CASSQARTGIAEAFF. In DNA form, the CDR3 reads TGCGCCAGCAGCCAAGCCCGGACAGGGATCGCTGAAGCTTTCTTT.

The chain carries TRBV27 and TRBJ2-5; weak D call: TRBD2 (7 bases). Germline V gene sequence: CDR1 MNHEY, CDR2 SMNVEV (reference sequence). CDR3 size: 14 residues. Trimming cost V 1 base and J 7 bases, with 13 bases left between them. CDR3 nucleotides: TGTGCCAGCAGTTTATTTCAAGGGGGGGTGACCCAGTACTTC. Translated, it gives CASSLFQGGVTQYF.